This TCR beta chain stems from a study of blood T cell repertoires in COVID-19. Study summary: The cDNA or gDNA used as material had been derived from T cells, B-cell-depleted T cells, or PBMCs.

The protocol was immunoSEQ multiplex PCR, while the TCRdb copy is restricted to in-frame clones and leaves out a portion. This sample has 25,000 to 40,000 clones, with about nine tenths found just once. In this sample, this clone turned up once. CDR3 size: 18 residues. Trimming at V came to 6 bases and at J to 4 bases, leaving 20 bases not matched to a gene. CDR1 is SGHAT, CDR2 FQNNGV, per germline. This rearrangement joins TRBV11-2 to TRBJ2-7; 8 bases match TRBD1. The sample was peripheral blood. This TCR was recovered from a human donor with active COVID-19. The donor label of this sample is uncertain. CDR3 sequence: CASRHIRPGTGPSYEQYF. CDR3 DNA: TGTGCCAGCAGACACATTCGCCCCGGGACAGGACCCTCTTACGAGCAGTACTTC.